This T cell receptor (beta chain) was captured in a study of high-grade serous ovarian cancer treatment subgroups. General study points: Same-patient tumor repertoires overlapped at about 0.1 to 0.79; different patients barely overlapped. TCR relatedness rose with neoantigen level and trended with mutation load.

The V and J ends lost 7 bases and 5 bases respectively, with 9 bases between them. Germline CDR1 MNHEY, CDR2 SVGAGI. The CDR3 sequence is 12 residues long. Comments on this clone: The target antigen is unknown.

Repertoires were generated with immunoSEQ multiplex PCR, while TCRdb's copy carries only in-frame clones and drops some. This repertoire shows about 2,500 clones, approximately 77% found once; its top ten account for 10% to 15%. Tumor samples were taken before definitive surgery or chemotherapy. This sequence originates from a human donor with high-grade serous ovarian cancer. Input material: tumor tissue. The chain joins TRBV6-5 to TRBJ2-1; D gene unclear. The CDR3 sequence: CASTTRNNEQFF. The CDR3 DNA follows: TGTGCCAGCACCACCCGAAACAATGAGCAGTTCTTC.